The entry below describes one TCR beta chain. The antigen remains undetermined. This sample was included in a study of vaccination effects on CD4 cells after COVID-19. Upon completion of about ten days in culture, CD4+ T cells were isolated. All study participants received two doses of BNT162b2 or mRNA-1273 vaccine. Losses at the gene ends were 0 bases for V and 3 bases for J; bases not matched to a gene: 2. Germline-derived CDR1 and CDR2 are SGHRS and YFSETQ. The CDR3 covers 16 residues. The table came from immunoSEQ multiplex PCR; TCRdb's copy has only in-frame clones and leaves some out. In the table there are around 47,000 clones, 55% to 85% of which are singletons. Regarding the study as a whole: Healthy vaccinees showed cross-reactivity with common cold coronaviruses in only 1 of 255 vaccine-induced clones.

Sequencing was performed on CD4+ T cells from PBMCs cultured without peptide, taken after COVID-19 vaccination. The chain joins TRBV5-1 to TRBJ2-2, with 10 bases lining up with TRBD1. The origin of this receptor is a human donor who received a COVID-19 vaccine. The CDR3 region is CASSLAGTGDTGELFF. In DNA form, the CDR3 reads TGCGCCAGCAGCTTGGCTGGGACAGGGGACACCGGGGAGCTGTTTTTT.